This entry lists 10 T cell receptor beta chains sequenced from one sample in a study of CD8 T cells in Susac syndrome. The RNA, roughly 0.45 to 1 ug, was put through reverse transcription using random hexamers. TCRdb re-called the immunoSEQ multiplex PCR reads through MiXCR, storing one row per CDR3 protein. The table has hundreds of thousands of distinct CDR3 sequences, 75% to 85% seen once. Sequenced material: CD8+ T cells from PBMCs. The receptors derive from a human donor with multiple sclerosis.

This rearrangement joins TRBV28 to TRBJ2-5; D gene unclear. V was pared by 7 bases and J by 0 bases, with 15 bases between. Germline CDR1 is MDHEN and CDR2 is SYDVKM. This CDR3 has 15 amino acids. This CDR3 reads CASNPAEPHQETQYF. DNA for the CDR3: TGTGCCAGCAACCCTGCGGAGCCCCACCAAGAGACCCAGTACTTC.

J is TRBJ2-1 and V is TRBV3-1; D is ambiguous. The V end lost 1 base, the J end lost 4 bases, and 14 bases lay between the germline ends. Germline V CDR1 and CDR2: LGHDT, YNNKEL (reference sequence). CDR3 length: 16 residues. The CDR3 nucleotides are TGTGCCAGCAGCCAAGTTCCTAGGAGCCCGTACAATGAGCAGTTCTTC. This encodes CASSQVPRSPYNEQFF.

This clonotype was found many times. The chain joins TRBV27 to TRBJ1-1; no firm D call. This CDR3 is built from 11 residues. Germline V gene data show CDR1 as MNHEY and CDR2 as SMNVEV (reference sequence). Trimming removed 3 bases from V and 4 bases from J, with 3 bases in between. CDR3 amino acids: CASSFGTEAFF. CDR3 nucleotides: TGTGCCAGCAGTTTTGGCACTGAAGCTTTCTTT.

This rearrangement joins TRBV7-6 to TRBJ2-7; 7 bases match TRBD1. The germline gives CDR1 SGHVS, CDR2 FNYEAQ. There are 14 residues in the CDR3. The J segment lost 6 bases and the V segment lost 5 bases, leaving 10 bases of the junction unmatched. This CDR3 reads CASSPRDSESEQYF. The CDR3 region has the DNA TGTGCCAGCAGCCCGAGGGACAGTGAGTCCGAGCAGTACTTC.

The CDR3 DNA is TGCGCCAGCAGCATGGATCCCGGGACAGGGGACTGGGGTGAAGCTTTCTTT. Translation: CASSMDPGTGDWGEAFF. The chain couples TRBV4-3 to TRBJ1-1; TRBD1 aligns across 10 bases. Looked up from germline, CDR1 is LGHNA and CDR2 is YSLEER. After removal of 5 bases from V and 7 bases from J, the junction contained 16 bases not matched to a gene. CDR3 length: 17 amino acids.

Here the CDR3 reads CASSLKFVVGRGRETQYF. In DNA form, the CDR3 reads TGTGCCAGCAGCTTAAAATTTGTTGTCGGTCGGGGGCGGGAGACCCAGTACTTC. The genes are TRBV7-2 and TRBJ2-5; D is tentatively TRBD1 or TRBD2 (6 bases each). Trimming shortened V by 2 bases and J by 5 bases, and 24 bases separated the two germline ends. This CDR3 contains 18 residues. Per the germline V gene, CDR1 is SGHTA and CDR2 is FQGNSA.

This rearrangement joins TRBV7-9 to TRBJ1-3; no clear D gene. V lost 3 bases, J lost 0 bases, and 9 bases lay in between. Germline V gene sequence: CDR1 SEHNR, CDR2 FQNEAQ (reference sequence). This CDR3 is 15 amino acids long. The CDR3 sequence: CASSLSWFSGNTIYF. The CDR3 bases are TGTGCCAGCAGCTTGTCTTGGTTCTCTGGAAACACCATATATTTT.

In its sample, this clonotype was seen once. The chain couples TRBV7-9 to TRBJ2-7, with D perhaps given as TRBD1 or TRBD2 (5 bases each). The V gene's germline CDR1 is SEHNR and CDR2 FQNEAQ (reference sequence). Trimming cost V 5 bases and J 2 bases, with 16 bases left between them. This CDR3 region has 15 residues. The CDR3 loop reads CASSLGTLYPYEQYF. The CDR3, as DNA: TGTGCCAGCAGCCTCGGGACCCTCTACCCCTACGAGCAGTACTTC. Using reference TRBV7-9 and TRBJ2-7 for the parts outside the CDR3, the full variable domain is DTGVSQNPRHKITKRGQNVTFRCDPISEHNRLYWYRQTLGQGPEFLTYFQNEAQLEKSRLLSDRFSAERPKGSFSTLEIQRTEQGDSAMYLCASSLGTLYPYEQYFGPGTRLTVT.

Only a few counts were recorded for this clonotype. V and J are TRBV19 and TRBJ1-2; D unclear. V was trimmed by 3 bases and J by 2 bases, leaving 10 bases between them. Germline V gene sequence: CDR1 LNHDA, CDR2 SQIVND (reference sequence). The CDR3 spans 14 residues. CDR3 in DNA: TGTGCCAGTAGTATTGGAGCTGAGAACTATGGCTACACCTTC. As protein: CASSIGAENYGYTF.

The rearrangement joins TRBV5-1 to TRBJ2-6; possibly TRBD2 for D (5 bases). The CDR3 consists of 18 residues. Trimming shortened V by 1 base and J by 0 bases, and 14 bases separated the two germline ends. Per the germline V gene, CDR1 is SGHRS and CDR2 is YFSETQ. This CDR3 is CASSLSGLGSSGANVLTF. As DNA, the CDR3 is TGCGCCAGCAGCTTGAGCGGACTCGGAAGCTCTGGGGCCAACGTCCTGACTTTC.